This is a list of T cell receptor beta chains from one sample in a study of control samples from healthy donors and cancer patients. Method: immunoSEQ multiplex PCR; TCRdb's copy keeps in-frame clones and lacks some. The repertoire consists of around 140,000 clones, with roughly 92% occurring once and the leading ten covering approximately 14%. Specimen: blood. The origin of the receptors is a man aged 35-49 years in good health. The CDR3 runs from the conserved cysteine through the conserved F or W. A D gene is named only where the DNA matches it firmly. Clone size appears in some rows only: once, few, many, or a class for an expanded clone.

CDR3: CAWTRQGAAEAFF
DNA: TGTGCCTGGACTAGACAGGGGGCGGCTGAAGCTTTCTTT
J: TRBJ1-1
V: TRBV30
size: NA
D: TRBD1

CDR3: CASSPPSTDTQYF
DNA: TGTGCCAGCAGTCCCCCCTCCACAGATACGCAGTATTTT
J: TRBJ2-3
V: TRBV28
size: NA
D: NA

CDR3: CASSLGSGANVLTF
DNA: TGCGCCAGCAGCTTGGGGTCTGGGGCCAACGTCCTGACTTTC
J: TRBJ2-6
V: TRBV5-1
size: NA
D: NA

CDR3: CASSGQSNEKLFF
DNA: TGTGCCAGCAGTGGACAGTCTAATGAAAAACTGTTTTTT
J: TRBJ1-4
V: TRBV2
size: once
D: NA

CDR3: CAIRGDRGPYGYTF
DNA: TGTGCCATCAGAGGGGACAGGGGGCCCTATGGCTACACCTTC
J: TRBJ1-2
V: TRBV10-3
size: NA
D: TRBD1

CDR3: CASSGTGLNTEAFF
DNA: TGTGCCAGCTCCGGCACAGGGTTGAACACTGAAGCTTTCTTT
J: TRBJ1-1
V: TRBV28
size: NA
D: NA

CDR3: CASSLAGGRQNQPQHF
DNA: TGTGCCAGCAGCTTGGCCGGGGGGCGGCAAAATCAGCCCCAGCATTTT
J: TRBJ1-5
V: TRBV5-8
size: NA
D: NA

CDR3: CASSEGTGSSYEQYF
DNA: TGCGCCAGCAGTGAAGGGACAGGGAGCTCCTACGAGCAGTACTTC
J: TRBJ2-7
V: TRBV10-2
size: NA
D: TRBD1

CDR3: CASSLGVARVMQYF
DNA: TGTGCCAGCAGCCTCGGGGTGGCTAGAGTGATGCAGTATTTT
J: TRBJ2-3
V: TRBV28
size: NA
D: NA

CDR3: CASSLTGGQGQGYTF
DNA: TGTGCCAGCAGCTTAACTGGAGGACAGGGGCAGGGCTACACCTTC
J: TRBJ1-2
V: TRBV7-3
size: once
D: TRBD1

CDR3: CASSRLRETSSYEQYF
DNA: TGTGCCAGCAGCCGACTAAGGGAGACCAGCTCCTACGAGCAGTACTTC
J: TRBJ2-7
V: TRBV6-6
size: NA
D: NA

CDR3: CASRRREGTEQFF
DNA: TGTGCCAGCAGGAGAAGGGAGGGTACTGAGCAGTTCTTC
J: TRBJ2-1
V: TRBV6-5
size: NA
D: TRBD2

CDR3: CASSDRDYRRSPLHF
DNA: TGTGCCAGCAGCGATCGGGACTATAGGAGGTCACCCCTCCACTTT
J: TRBJ1-6
V: TRBV6-2/TRBV6-3
size: NA
D: NA

CDR3: CASTGSSYEQYF
DNA: TGTGCCAGCACAGGGAGTTCCTACGAGCAGTACTTC
J: TRBJ2-7
V: TRBV2
size: NA
D: NA

CDR3: CASSRDRSYGYTF
DNA: TGTGCCAGCAGCCGGGACAGGAGCTATGGCTACACCTTC
J: TRBJ1-2
V: TRBV11-2
size: NA
D: TRBD1

CDR3: CASSLDSESDF
DNA: TGTGCCAGCAGCTTGGACAGCGAATCGGACTTC
J: TRBJ2-4
V: TRBV5-6
size: NA
D: NA

CDR3: CASSSVSPPNMYEQYF
DNA: TGTGCCAGCAGTTCGGTCAGTCCACCTAACATGTACGAGCAGTACTTC
J: TRBJ2-7
V: TRBV6-5
size: NA
D: NA

CDR3: CASRATLEAGDDEQFF
DNA: TGTGCCAGCAGGGCTACCTTAGAGGCGGGCGACGATGAGCAGTTCTTC
J: TRBJ2-1
V: TRBV9
size: NA
D: NA

CDR3: CASSAQGSGANVLTF
DNA: TGTGCCAGCAGCGCCCAGGGGTCAGGGGCCAACGTCCTGACTTTC
J: TRBJ2-6
V: TRBV7-9
size: NA
D: NA